This passage covers 30 T cell receptor beta chains from one sample sequenced in a study of blood T cell repertoires in COVID-19. Clones were read by immunoSEQ multiplex PCR, and TCRdb kept only the in-frame ones, dropping some. The profile shows some 320,000 clones, about 91% of them singletons. Sample: peripheral blood. These receptors originate from a woman in her thirties who had recovered from COVID-19.

The chain combines TRBV15 with TRBJ2-7; TRBD1 matches at 9 bases. With V trimmed by 4 bases and J by 4 bases, 5 bases remained unmatched. Germline CDR1 is LNHNV and CDR2 is YYDKDF (reference sequence). The CDR3 is made up of 14 amino acids. Here the CDR3 DNA reads TGTGCCACCAGCACTGGACAGGGGAAATACGAGCAGTACTTC. This translates into CATSTGQGKYEQYF. The full variable domain, completed using reference TRBV15 and TRBJ2-7, is DAMVIQNPRYQVTQFGKPVTLSCSQTLNHNVMYWYQQKSSQAPKLLFHYYDKDFNNEADTPDNFQSRRPNTSFCFLDIRSPGLGDTAMYLCATSTGQGKYEQYFGPGTRLTVT.

The chain has TRBV7-9 and TRBJ1-1, with 9 bases that match TRBD1. The junction had 6 bases not matched to a gene; V was cut back by 1 base and J by 3 bases. Germline values: CDR1 SEHNR, CDR2 FQNEAQ (reference sequence). CDR3 length: 16 amino acids. Here the CDR3 reads CASSLGDRVGHTEAFF. CDR3 DNA sequence: TGTGCCAGCAGCTTAGGGGACAGGGTCGGTCACACTGAAGCTTTCTTT.

The V gene is TRBV20-1, the J gene TRBJ1-4; D possibly corresponds to TRBD1 (5 bases). Trimming shortened V by 3 bases and J by 3 bases, and 11 bases separated the two germline ends. The germline V gene has CDR1 DFQATT and CDR2 SNEGSKA (reference sequence). CDR3 length equals 14 residues. The CDR3 reads CSASEDSSNEKLFF. DNA of the CDR3: TGCAGTGCTAGTGAAGACAGTTCTAATGAAAAACTGTTTTTT.

The rearrangement links TRBV19 to TRBJ2-1; unclear D gene. V lost 2 bases and J 7 bases, leaving 9 bases between the germline ends. The CDR3 has 13 amino acids. CDR1 is LNHDA, CDR2 SQIVND, per germline (reference sequence). The CDR3 loop is CASSILAGNEQFF. CDR3 nucleotide sequence: TGTGCCAGTAGTATATTAGCCGGGAATGAGCAGTTCTTC.

V usage is TRBV27 and J usage is TRBJ2-3; perhaps TRBD1 as D (5 bases). V was cut by 3 bases and J by 5 bases, with 12 bases left in between. The CDR3 extends over 14 amino acids. CDR1 and CDR2 (germline): MNHEY, SMNVEV (reference sequence). CDR3 coding DNA: TGTGCCAGCAGTTTCGCTCCCACAGGAGATACGCAGTATTTT. Encoded protein: CASSFAPTGDTQYF.

V usage is TRBV5-6 and J usage is TRBJ1-2, with 8 nucleotides matching TRBD1. Germline loops: CDR1 SGHDT, CDR2 YYEEEE. The CDR3 spans 13 residues. After removal of 4 bases from V and 5 bases from J, the junction contained 4 bases not matched to a gene. The CDR3, as DNA: TGTGCCAGCAGCGGACAGGGAGAGTATGGCTACACCTTC. This encodes CASSGQGEYGYTF.

The CDR3 is CALWEGTIYF. For the CDR3, the DNA is TGTGCCTTATGGGAGGGCACCATATATTTT. This chain connects TRBV30 to TRBJ1-3; D not certain. The germline CDR1 and CDR2 sequences are GTSNPN and SVGIG (reference sequence). The CDR3 has 10 amino acids. Trimming cost V 7 bases and J 9 bases, with 10 bases left between them.

The chain uses TRBV5-1 and TRBJ2-1; a possible D gene is TRBD2 (6 bases). Germline V lookup: CDR1 SGHRS, CDR2 YFSETQ. The CDR3 length is 13 residues. V was cut by 4 bases and J by 8 bases, with 13 bases left in between. The CDR3 DNA reads as TGCGCCAGCAGCCCCACTAGCTTCCATGAGCAGTTCTTC. It codes for CASSPTSFHEQFF. Looking up the rest from reference TRBV5-1 and TRBJ2-1 gives the full variable domain: KAGVTQTPRYLIKTRGQQVTLSCSPISGHRSVSWYQQTPGQGLQFLFEYFSETQRNKGNFPGRFSGRQFSNSRSEMNVSTLELGDSALYLCASSPTSFHEQFFGPGTRLTVL.

CDR3 coding DNA: TGTGCCAGCAGCTGGACTAGCGGGGGCTCTAGCACAGATACGCAGTATTTT. This sequence encodes CASSWTSGGSSTDTQYF. V usage is TRBV5-6 and J usage is TRBJ2-3, with 13 bases matching TRBD2. The CDR3 sequence is 17 residues long. V gave up 3 bases and J gave up 0 bases; unmatched junction bases: 4. Germline V CDR1 and CDR2: SGHDT, YYEEEE.

The genes are TRBV11-3 and TRBJ1-1; D call uncertain. Trimming removed 4 bases at V and 4 bases at J, with 10 bases between. Germline CDR1 and CDR2: SGHNT and YENEEA. The CDR3 totals 13 residues. The CDR3 DNA sequence: TGTGCCAGCAGCTCGGCGACTGGCACTGAAGCTTTCTTT. Its protein product is CASSSATGTEAFF.

The V and J genes are TRBV7-2 and TRBJ1-2; the D gene is possibly TRBD1 (5 bases). There are 16 residues in the CDR3. Trimming took off 1 base at V and 7 bases at J, with 19 bases between the two ends. The germline V gene has CDR1 SGHTA and CDR2 FQGNSA. The CDR3: CASSLDIGQGHGGYTF. The CDR3 DNA is TGTGCCAGCAGCTTAGATATCGGCCAGGGTCATGGTGGCTACACCTTC.

J is TRBJ1-4 and V is TRBV5-6; D possibly corresponds to TRBD1 (5 bases). The CDR3 runs to 14 residues. V shed 2 bases and J shed 4 bases, with 9 bases lying between them. CDR1 and CDR2 (germline): SGHDT, YYEEEE. CDR3 sequence reads: CASSFRGNNEKLFF. The DNA for the CDR3 is TGTGCCAGCAGCTTTAGGGGTAATAATGAAAAACTGTTTTTT.

The table lists this clone with a count of one. The gene calls are TRBV6-5 and TRBJ2-7, with 9 bases matching TRBD2. The germline gives CDR1 MNHEY, CDR2 SVGAGI. CDR3 size: 15 residues. Trimming at V came to 8 bases and at J to 1 base, leaving 9 bases not matched to a gene. The CDR3 loop reads CASFLLAGLSYEQYF. CDR3 nucleotides: TGTGCCAGCTTCCTACTAGCGGGCCTTTCCTACGAGCAGTACTTC.

This clone was detected only once. This sequence joins TRBV9 and TRBJ2-3, with unresolved D. The CDR3 sequence is 14 residues long. The germline V gene has CDR1 SGDLS and CDR2 YYNGEE. With 4 bases removed from V and 0 bases from J, the gap between germline ends came to 9 bases. DNA for the CDR3: TGTGCCAGCAGCTTCAGGCAGAGCACAGATACGCAGTATTTT. Its protein product is CASSFRQSTDTQYF.

The chain uses TRBV7-2 and TRBJ2-1, with 9 bases fitting TRBD1. The CDR3 loop spans 15 amino acids. The germline CDR1 and CDR2 sequences are SGHTA and FQGNSA. J gave up 6 bases and V 1 base, and 4 bases lay outside the gene matches. CDR3 sequence (DNA): TGTGCCAGCAGCTTAGTGCTGACAGGGGGCAATGAGCAGTTCTTC. It yields the protein CASSLVLTGGNEQFF.

As DNA, the CDR3 is TGTGCCACCAGCAGAGATCTTGAGGACAGGCTCTCTGGGGCCAACGTCCTGACTTTC. This codes for CATSRDLEDRLSGANVLTF. The rearrangement joins TRBV15 to TRBJ2-6; 7 bases map to TRBD1. Trimming cost V 0 bases and J 0 bases; bases outside gene matches: 8. Germline V gene lookup returns CDR1 LNHNV and CDR2 YYDKDF (reference sequence). The CDR3 is 19 residues long.

This rearrangement joins TRBV27 to TRBJ1-5, with 11 nucleotides matching TRBD1. The CDR3 runs 15 residues. Germline V gives CDR1 MNHEY, CDR2 SMNVEV (reference sequence). V lost 5 bases, J lost 6 bases, and 6 bases stayed unmatched. The CDR3 bases are TGTGCCAGCAGTAAAGGACAGGGGGCTGGTCAGCCCCAGCATTTT. Translation gives CASSKGQGAGQPQHF.

The chain has TRBV30 and TRBJ1-5; 10 bases align to TRBD1. CDR1 GTSNPN and CDR2 SVGIG come from the germline V gene (reference sequence). The CDR3 runs 17 residues. V shed 3 bases, J shed 2 bases, and the junction held 10 bases outside the gene matches. The CDR3 region is CAWSGTGDTSGNQPQHF. The CDR3 region has the DNA TGTGCCTGGAGCGGGACAGGGGATACTAGCGGCAATCAGCCCCAGCATTTT.

This clone was found a few times. The genes are TRBV27 and TRBJ2-7; D unclear. V was clipped by 8 bases and J by 1 base, with 18 bases between them. The germline V gene has CDR1 MNHEY and CDR2 SMNVEV (reference sequence). The CDR3 consists of 15 residues. In nucleotides, the CDR3 is TGTGCCAGCGGATTGACGGCAGGTTATTCCTACGAGCAGTACTTC. Protein: CASGLTAGYSYEQYF.

The chain carries TRBV4-2 and TRBJ1-4; no firm D call. V was trimmed by 0 bases and J by 8 bases, leaving 10 bases between them. The V gene's germline CDR1 is LGHNA and CDR2 YNFKEQ. This CDR3 has 14 residues. CDR3 DNA sequence: TGTGCCAGCAGCCAAGATCCAGGTTCGGAAAAACTGTTTTTT. This gives the protein CASSQDPGSEKLFF.

The chain combines TRBV2 with TRBJ2-7; a weak D match, TRBD2 (5 bases). V dropped 6 bases and J dropped 1 base, with 10 bases sitting between them. The CDR3 is 13 amino acids. CDR1 and CDR2 (germline): SNHLY, FYNNEI. The CDR3 protein is CASRRAESYEQYF. The CDR3 DNA is TGTGCCAGCAGGAGGGCTGAATCCTACGAGCAGTACTTC.

The rearrangement uses TRBV28 and TRBJ2-7; D is possibly TRBD2 (6 bases). Germline CDR1 is MDHEN and CDR2 is SYDVKM. This CDR3 has 14 residues. The ends were cut back, 3 bases at V and 1 base at J, with 10 bases in the middle. The CDR3 bases are TGTGCCAGCAGTTTTACGGGGGATTCCTACGAGCAGTACTTC. The encoded protein is CASSFTGDSYEQYF.

This rearrangement joins TRBV14 to TRBJ2-3; D is unresolved. Germline V CDR1 and CDR2: SGHDN, FVKESK. Trimming left V 4 bases short and J 0 bases short, with 20 bases between. This CDR3 has 18 residues. CDR3: CASSLRRGSTLSTDTQYF. CDR3 DNA sequence: TGTGCCAGCAGCCTACGCCGTGGTAGTACTCTTAGCACAGATACGCAGTATTTT.

Concerning this clone itself: Germline and junction disagree at one end, which may indicate a read error. The chain uses TRBV11-1 and TRBJ2-6; D unclear. The V gene's germline CDR1 is SGHAT and CDR2 FQDESV (reference sequence). The CDR3 has 11 amino acids. Written as DNA, the CDR3 is TGTGCCAGCAGCTCCGGGTCGAGTACGGCTTTC. Its translation: CASSSGSSTAF.

The chain combines TRBV4-2 with TRBJ2-7; 10 bases are shared with TRBD2. This CDR3 region has 17 residues. V lost 1 base, J lost 6 bases, and 12 bases stayed unmatched. Germline loops: CDR1 LGHNA, CDR2 YNFKEQ. The CDR3 spells CASSQGSGRGPSGEQYF. The DNA of the CDR3 is TGTGCCAGCAGCCAAGGAAGCGGGAGGGGGCCCTCGGGCGAGCAGTACTTC.

V gene TRBV20-1 combines with J gene TRBJ2-3, with D hard to call. Germline lookup yields CDR1 DFQATT and CDR2 SNEGSKA (reference sequence). Between the trimmed V and J ends, which lost 3 bases and 3 bases, there was a span of 22 bases. This CDR3 is built from 17 residues. This CDR3 reads CSASDFFITESTDTQYF. CDR3 DNA sequence: TGCAGTGCTAGTGATTTTTTCATTACAGAGTCTACAGATACGCAGTATTTT.

The CDR3: CASSFEPGQGAHEQYF. In nucleotides, the CDR3 is TGTGCCAGCAGCTTCGAGCCGGGACAGGGAGCCCACGAGCAGTACTTC. This sequence joins TRBV13 and TRBJ2-7; TRBD1 matches 9 bases. The V segment lost 3 bases and the J segment 5 bases; nucleotides outside the gene matches: 11. The CDR3 loop spans 16 amino acids. The germline V gene encodes CDR1 PRHDT and CDR2 FYEKMQ (reference sequence).

The V call is TRBV5-1, the J call TRBJ2-7, with 7 bases identical to TRBD1. Germline V gene sequence: CDR1 SGHRS, CDR2 YFSETQ. The CDR3 covers 15 residues. Germline trimming cut 7 bases from V and 5 bases from J; bases unmatched to any gene: 15. The CDR3 loop is CASAFRQGTSHEQYF. In DNA, the CDR3 is TGCGCCAGCGCCTTCAGACAGGGTACTTCCCACGAGCAGTACTTC.

This rearrangement joins TRBV3-1 (or the pseudogene TRBV3-2) to TRBJ2-2, with D tentatively TRBD1 (6 bases). Germline-derived CDR1 and CDR2 are LGHDT and YNNKEL (reference sequence). This CDR3 comprises 15 residues. V lost 2 bases and J lost 5, with 12 bases in between. The CDR3 DNA sequence: TGTGCCAGCAGCCAACAGGGGATGGGGACCGGGGAGCTGTTTTTT. It codes for CASSQQGMGTGELFF.

The rearrangement uses TRBV24-1 and TRBJ2-1, with TRBD2 matching 8 bases. Germline loops: CDR1 KGHDR, CDR2 SFDVKD. CDR3 length equals 15 residues. V was pared by 9 bases and J by 2 bases, with 8 bases of the junction left unmatched. CDR3 nucleotide sequence: TGTGCCACCGCCGGGGGGGCCGGAACCTACAATGAGCAGTTCTTC. It translates to CATAGGAGTYNEQFF.